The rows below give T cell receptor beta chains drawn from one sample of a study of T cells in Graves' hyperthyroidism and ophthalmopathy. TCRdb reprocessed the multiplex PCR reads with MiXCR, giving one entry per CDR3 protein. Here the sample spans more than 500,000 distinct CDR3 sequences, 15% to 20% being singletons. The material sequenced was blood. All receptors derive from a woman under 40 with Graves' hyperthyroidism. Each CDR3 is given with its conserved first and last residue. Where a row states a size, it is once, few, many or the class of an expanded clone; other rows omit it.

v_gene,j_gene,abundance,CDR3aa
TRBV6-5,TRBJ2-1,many,CASSYSKGLASGNEQFF
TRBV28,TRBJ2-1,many,CASSLGREGPHNEQFF
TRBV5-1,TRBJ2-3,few,CASSLEGGLAGTSTDTQYF
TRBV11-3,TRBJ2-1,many,CASSLGTYNEQFF
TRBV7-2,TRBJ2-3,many,CASSRAGTGGSTDTQYF
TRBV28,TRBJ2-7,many,CASSPTRGGPSYEQYF
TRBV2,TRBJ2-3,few,CASLRPLQGLRADTQYF
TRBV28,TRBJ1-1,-,CASSFRGAKNTEAFF
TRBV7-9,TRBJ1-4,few,CASSFYLQGVPTNEKLFF
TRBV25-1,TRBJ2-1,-,CASSEGRLAGYNEQFF
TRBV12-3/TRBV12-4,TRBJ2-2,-,CAGAHGGNTGELFF
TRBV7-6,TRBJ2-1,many,CASSPIRTSGRGGHEQFF
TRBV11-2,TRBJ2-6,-,CASSLLLLSGANVLTF
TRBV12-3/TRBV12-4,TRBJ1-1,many,CASSLKQRGTEAFF
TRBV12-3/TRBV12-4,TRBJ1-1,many,CASTPTGRNTEAFF
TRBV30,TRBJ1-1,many,CAWGPRALSAEAFF
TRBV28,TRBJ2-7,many,CASSSLVLGGSSYEQYF
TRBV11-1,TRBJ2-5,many,CASSSGGLETQYF
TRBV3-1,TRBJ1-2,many,CASSQGNGPYGYTF
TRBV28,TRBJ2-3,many,CASSFLAGVKKGTDTQYF
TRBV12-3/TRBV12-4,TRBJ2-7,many,CASSLGKSYEQYF
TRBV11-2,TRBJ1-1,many,CASSLSWGATEAFF
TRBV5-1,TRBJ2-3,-,CAGRDDREQKHRTSDTQYF
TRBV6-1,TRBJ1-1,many,CASSEGTGMNTEAFF
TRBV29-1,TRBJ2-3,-,CSAAPPTDTQYF
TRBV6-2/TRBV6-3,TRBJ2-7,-,CASRPQIDRTYEQYF
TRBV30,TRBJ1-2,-,CAWRITGGADGYTF
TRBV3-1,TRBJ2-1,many,CASSHSAEGDEQFF
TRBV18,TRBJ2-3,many,CASSWGSSTDTQYF
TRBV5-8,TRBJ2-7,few,CASSSTHPLQGSGIWYEQYF
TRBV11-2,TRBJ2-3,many,CASSSLGQGIADTQYF
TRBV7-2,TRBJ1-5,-,CASSDIKYNQPQHF
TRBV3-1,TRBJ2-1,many,CASSQDPYPPYNEQFF
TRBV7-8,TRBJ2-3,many,CASSRVADTQYF
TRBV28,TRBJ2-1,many,CASSTEVREQFF
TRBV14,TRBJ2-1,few,CASSGPAVDNEQFF